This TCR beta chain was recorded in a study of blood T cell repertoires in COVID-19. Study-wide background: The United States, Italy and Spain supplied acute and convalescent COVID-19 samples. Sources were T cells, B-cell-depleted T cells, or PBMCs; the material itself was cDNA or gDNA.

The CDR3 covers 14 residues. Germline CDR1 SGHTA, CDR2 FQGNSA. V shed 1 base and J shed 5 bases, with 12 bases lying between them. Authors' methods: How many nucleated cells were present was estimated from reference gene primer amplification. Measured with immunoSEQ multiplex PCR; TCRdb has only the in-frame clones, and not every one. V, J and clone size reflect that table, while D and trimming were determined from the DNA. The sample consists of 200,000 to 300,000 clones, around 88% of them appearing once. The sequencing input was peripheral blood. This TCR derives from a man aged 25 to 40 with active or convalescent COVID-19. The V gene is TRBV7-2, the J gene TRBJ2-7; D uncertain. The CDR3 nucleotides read TGTGCCAGCAGCTTAGTAGCTGGGTACAACGAGCAGTACTTC. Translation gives CASSLVAGYNEQYF.